This TCR beta chain was identified in a study of molecular identifiers for immune sequencing clone quantification. Across the whole study: Replicate RNA came from about 20,000 or 100,000 naive CD8 cells and was split five ways, and four parts were sequenced.

The CDR3 contains 13 residues. V was cut by 5 bases and J by 0 bases, with 7 bases left in between. The germline gives CDR1 SGHRS, CDR2 YFSETQ. This clonotype was seen many times. The antigen remains undetermined. Study findings and constraints: More than 97% of effector molecules, versus under 1% of naive-cell molecules, belonged to clones above 20 RNA copies.

Naive CD8 T cells, phenotype CD8+CD4-CCR7+CD45RA+, were sorted. For bulk TCR libraries, previously described methods and listed TCR primers were used. TCRdb independently ran MiXCR on the PCR reads; one entry per CDR3 protein. The data contain 550,000 to 750,000 distinct CDR3 sequences, just under 20% of them singletons. Sequenced material: naive CD8+ T cells from blood, with Jurkat cell RNA spiked in. Indicated subset: FACS-sorted CD8+CD4-CCR7+CD45RA+ naive T cells. The sequence derives from a human donor in good health. Some libraries in this study had Jurkat cell RNA spiked in. The chain links TRBV5-1 to TRBJ2-3; D gene ambiguous. CDR3 in amino acids: CASRGSSTDTQYF. The CDR3 nucleotides are TGCGCCAGCAGGGGGTCTAGCACAGATACGCAGTATTTT.